These 25 T cell receptor beta chains were all obtained from the same sample, sequenced in a study of CD8 T cells in Susac syndrome. RNA totalling roughly 0.45 to 1 ug underwent reverse transcription with random hexamers. TCRdb ran MiXCR on the immunoSEQ multiplex PCR reads and lists one entry per CDR3 protein. The sample includes 200,000 or so distinct CDR3 sequences, 85% to 95% of them seen just once. Sequencing was done on a sample of CD8+ T cells from PBMCs. The receptor source for this set is a human donor with Susac syndrome.

V and J are TRBV6-5 and TRBJ2-3, with 10 bases fitting TRBD2. Germline CDR1 MNHEY, CDR2 SVGAGI. Unmatched junction bases numbered 7, after V lost 5 bases and J lost 5 bases. The CDR3 is made up of 15 amino acids. The CDR3 DNA is TGTGCCAGCAGTCACAAGCGGGGGGGCCGAGATACGCAGTATTTT. Its translation: CASSHKRGGRDTQYF.

V gene TRBV12-5 combines with J gene TRBJ1-5; TRBD1 aligns across 12 bases. Looked up from germline, CDR1 is LGHNT and CDR2 is FRNRAP. This CDR3 contains 16 residues. The V gene end was trimmed by 2 bases and the J gene end by 5 bases; junction bases not matched to a gene: 4. The DNA for the CDR3 is TGTGCTAGTGGTTTGCTTGGGACAGGGGGCGATCAGCCCCAGCATTTT. This translates into CASGLLGTGGDQPQHF.

The rearrangement joins TRBV27 to TRBJ2-7, with TRBD1 identical over 8 bases. The CDR3 runs 12 residues. Germline V lookup: CDR1 MNHEY, CDR2 SMNVEV (reference sequence). V shed 7 bases and J 7 bases; nucleotides not matched to a gene: 6. This CDR3 is CASKGQVREQYF. In nucleotides, the CDR3 is TGTGCCAGCAAGGGACAGGTCAGGGAGCAGTACTTC.

This clonotype has a single count. This sequence joins TRBV4-1 and TRBJ2-2; D call uncertain. CDR3 length equals 15 residues. V was shortened by 0 bases and J by 8 bases, with 13 bases between the two germline ends. Looked up from germline, CDR1 is MGHRA and CDR2 is YSYEKL. DNA for the CDR3: TGCGCCAGCAGCCAAGAAATTCTTCGGTCGGGGGAGCTGTTTTTT. Translating it yields CASSQEILRSGELFF.

V usage is TRBV18 and J usage is TRBJ1-1; possible D gene TRBD1, 5 bases. The V gene lost 3 bases and the J gene lost 4 bases, with 9 bases spanning the gap. CDR3 size: 13 residues. Germline CDR1 KGHSH, CDR2 LQKENI. As DNA, the CDR3 is TGTGCCAGCTCACCTGGGGCTCGCACTGAAGCTTTCTTT. Translating it yields CASSPGARTEAFF. Combining the CDR3 with reference TRBV18 and TRBJ1-1 gives the whole variable domain NAGVMQNPRHLVRRRGQEARLRCSPMKGHSHVYWYRQLPEEGLKFMVYLQKENIIDESGMPKERFSAEFPKEGPSILRIQQVVRGDSAAYFCASSPGARTEAFFGQGTRLTVV.

The J gene is TRBJ2-7, the V gene TRBV7-9; 8 bases line up with TRBD1. Germline-derived CDR1 and CDR2 are SEHNR and FQNEAQ (reference sequence). The J segment lost 1 base and the V segment lost 4 bases, leaving 6 bases of the junction unmatched. The CDR3 loop spans 15 amino acids. CDR3: CASSSGQGESYEQYF. CDR3 nucleotide sequence: TGTGCCAGCAGCTCCGGACAGGGAGAATCCTACGAGCAGTACTTC. Complete variable domain (other parts from reference TRBV7-9 and TRBJ2-7): DTGVSQNPRHKITKRGQNVTFRCDPISEHNRLYWYRQTLGQGPEFLTYFQNEAQLEKSRLLSDRFSAERPKGSFSTLEIQRTEQGDSAMYLCASSSGQGESYEQYFGPGTRLTVT.

A single count supports this clonotype. The chain joins TRBV10-3 to TRBJ2-1; TRBD2 aligns across 12 bases. This CDR3 contains 15 residues. The junction had 7 bases not matched to a gene; V was cut back by 6 bases and J by 7 bases. CDR1 and CDR2 (germline): ENHRY, SYGVKD. CDR3 sequence reads: CAISTPGTSGNEQFF. The CDR3 nucleotides are TGTGCCATCAGCACTCCCGGGACTAGCGGGAATGAGCAGTTCTTC.

This chain joins TRBV2 and TRBJ1-5, with D perhaps matching TRBD1 (6 bases). With 2 bases removed from V and 3 bases from J, the gap between germline ends came to 11 bases. The CDR3 extends over 15 amino acids. The germline V gene encodes CDR1 SNHLY and CDR2 FYNNEI. CDR3 region: CASSESRGYNQPQHF. The CDR3 DNA reads TGTGCCAGCAGTGAAAGCAGGGGCTACAATCAGCCCCAGCATTTT.

V is TRBV30 and J is TRBJ2-5, with 11 bases aligning to TRBD2. This CDR3 is 17 amino acids long. Germline values: CDR1 GTSNPN, CDR2 SVGIG (reference sequence). The V gene end was trimmed by 5 bases and the J gene end by 0 bases; junction bases not matched to a gene: 11. The CDR3 protein is CAWELAGAQTYQETQYF. The CDR3 coding sequence is TGTGCCTGGGAACTAGCGGGGGCCCAGACGTACCAAGAGACCCAGTACTTC.

V is TRBV7-9 and J is TRBJ2-2, with 10 bases identical to TRBD1. This CDR3 contains 15 residues. J lost 7 bases, V lost 7 bases, and 9 bases had no gene match. Germline CDR1 SEHNR, CDR2 FQNEAQ (reference sequence). The CDR3 region is CASTIPTGGIGELFF. DNA for the CDR3: TGTGCCAGCACCATACCGACAGGGGGCATCGGGGAGCTGTTTTTT.

This rearrangement joins TRBV20-1 to TRBJ1-1, with D uncertain. Germline V gene data show CDR1 as DFQATT and CDR2 as SNEGSKA (reference sequence). This CDR3 comprises 17 residues. V was trimmed by 0 bases and J by 0 bases, leaving 17 bases between them. CDR3 loop: CSARDRGSGAMNTEAFF. For the CDR3, the DNA is TGCAGTGCTAGAGATCGAGGATCAGGCGCCATGAACACTGAAGCTTTCTTT.

The chain couples TRBV20-1 to TRBJ1-5; TRBD1 aligns across 8 bases. From germline, CDR1 is DFQATT and CDR2 SNEGSKA (reference sequence). The V and J ends lost 4 bases and 4 bases, in that order; junction bases with no gene match: 9. This CDR3 spans 15 amino acids. The CDR3 nucleotides are TGCAGTGCTAATGGCGCGGGACAGGCGAATCAGCCCCAGCATTTT. This codes for CSANGAGQANQPQHF.

The V call is TRBV6-1, the J call TRBJ2-1, with 7 nucleotides matching TRBD1. The CDR3 is made up of 15 amino acids. V was clipped by 1 base and J by 8 bases; unmatched bases: 8. Germline V lookup: CDR1 MNHNS, CDR2 SASEGT. Here the CDR3 reads CASSEDRTGWDEQFF. DNA for the CDR3: TGTGCCAGCAGTGAAGACCGGACAGGTTGGGATGAGCAGTTCTTC.

The chain uses TRBV25-1 and TRBJ2-7; D remains unclear. Trimming removed 4 bases from V and 7 bases from J, with 14 bases in between. The CDR3 consists of 13 residues. CDR1 is MGHDK and CDR2 is SYGVNS in the germline V gene. The CDR3 coding sequence is TGTGCCAGCAGTGCGGTCTCGCAGACTGAGCAGTACTTC. It specifies CASSAVSQTEQYF.

The J gene is TRBJ2-2, the V gene TRBV24-1, with D tentatively TRBD1 (6 bases). This CDR3 has 13 residues. Per germline, CDR1 KGHDR and CDR2 SFDVKD. With 4 bases removed from V and 6 bases from J, the gap between germline ends came to 8 bases. CDR3 nucleotide sequence: TGTGCCACCAGTGACCAGGGGTCCGGGGAGCTGTTTTTT. This encodes CATSDQGSGELFF.

This clonotype was counted a few times. The chain has TRBV6-5 and TRBJ1-1; no firm D call. The ends were cut back, 0 bases at V and 1 base at J, with 3 bases in the middle. Germline assignment: CDR1 MNHEY and CDR2 SVGAGI. The CDR3 extends over 13 amino acids. CDR3 sequence reads: CASSYSKNTEAFF. The CDR3 bases are TGTGCCAGCAGTTACTCGAAGAACACTGAAGCTTTCTTT.

V gene TRBV11-2 combines with J gene TRBJ1-4; D ambiguous. Deletions cut 0 bases from V and 8 bases from J, with 10 bases between. The CDR3 runs to 14 residues. The germline V gene has CDR1 SGHAT and CDR2 FQNNGV. DNA for the CDR3: TGTGCCAGCAGCTTAGATTGGGCAAGCGAAAAACTGTTTTTT. Translated: CASSLDWASEKLFF.

V is TRBV2 and J is TRBJ2-7; TRBD2 aligns across 11 bases. The CDR3 has 15 residues. J lost 6 bases, V lost 6 bases, and 10 bases had no gene match. CDR1 SNHLY and CDR2 FYNNEI come from the germline V gene. CDR3 sequence (DNA): TGTGCCAGCAGGCCCGGGACTAGCGGCTCGCCCGAGCAGTACTTC. It specifies CASRPGTSGSPEQYF.

This chain joins TRBV3-1 and TRBJ2-5; no definite D call. Between the trimmed V and J ends, which lost 2 bases and 5 bases, there was a span of 12 bases. Germline V lookup: CDR1 LGHDT, CDR2 YNNKEL (reference sequence). This CDR3 has 14 residues. CDR3 coding DNA: TGTGCCAGCAGCCAACAGTCGGGTCCGGAGACCCAGTACTTC. The encoded protein is CASSQQSGPETQYF.

The chain joins TRBV20-1 to TRBJ2-7; perhaps TRBD1 as D (5 bases). Germline V gives CDR1 DFQATT, CDR2 SNEGSKA (reference sequence). The CDR3 has 17 amino acids. Trimming took off 6 bases at V and 0 bases at J, with 24 bases between the two ends. DNA of the CDR3: TGCAGTGCCCTGACTTTACTCAGGGCAGAGAGCTCCTACGAGCAGTACTTC. Protein sequence: CSALTLLRAESSYEQYF.

The chain carries TRBV3-1 and TRBJ2-1; unclear D gene. The CDR3 covers 15 residues. Germline V lookup: CDR1 LGHDT, CDR2 YNNKEL (reference sequence). V shed 1 base and J shed 7 bases, with 14 bases lying between them. The CDR3 is CASSQVGALSNEQFF. CDR3 coding DNA: TGTGCCAGCAGCCAAGTCGGAGCGCTTTCAAATGAGCAGTTCTTC.

The gene calls are TRBV4-2 and TRBJ2-1; TRBD2 matches 7 bases. The CDR3 is made up of 13 amino acids. V gave up 0 bases and J gave up 8 bases; unmatched junction bases: 1. The germline CDR1 and CDR2 sequences are LGHNA and YNFKEQ. The CDR3 sequence: CASSQEAGYEQFF. DNA of the CDR3: TGTGCCAGCAGCCAAGAAGCGGGGTATGAGCAGTTCTTC.

This chain uses TRBV5-6 with TRBJ2-7; D is uncertain. Germline V lookup: CDR1 SGHDT, CDR2 YYEEEE. V lost 1 base to trimming and J lost 2 bases, with 10 bases between them. This CDR3 comprises 14 residues. CDR3 in amino acids: CASSLFTKPYEQYF. The CDR3 coding sequence is TGTGCCAGCAGCTTGTTTACTAAGCCCTACGAGCAGTACTTC.

The chain employs TRBV19 and TRBJ1-2; no firm D call. The V gene's germline CDR1 is LNHDA and CDR2 SQIVND (reference sequence). This CDR3 has 14 amino acids. The V gene lost 4 bases and the J gene lost 3 bases, with 12 bases spanning the gap. This chain's CDR3 is CASSTGVYYYGYTF. The CDR3 region has the DNA TGTGCCAGTAGTACTGGTGTCTACTACTATGGCTACACCTTC.

This clonotype occurred a few times. V is TRBV6-1 and J is TRBJ1-2, with a tentative D call TRBD1 (6 bases). Between the trimmed V and J ends, which lost 6 bases and 0 bases, there was a span of 17 bases. The CDR3 loop spans 16 amino acids. Germline values: CDR1 MNHNS, CDR2 SASEGT. The CDR3 loop is CASRPLVGAANYGYTF. CDR3 in DNA: TGTGCCAGCAGACCACTCGTGGGGGCGGCTAACTATGGCTACACCTTC.